The T cell receptor (beta chain) under discussion was sequenced for a study of blood T cell repertoires in COVID-19. Background on the study: Some COVID-19 samples were acute and others convalescent; all came from the United States, Italy and Spain. From T cells, B-cell-depleted T cells, or PBMCs came the material, which was cDNA or gDNA.

This CDR3 spans 12 amino acids. Trimming cost V 5 bases and J 3 bases, with 7 bases left between them. Germline V gene sequence: CDR1 MNHEY, CDR2 SVGAGI. Assay used: immunoSEQ multiplex PCR; TCRdb lists only in-frame clones, some missing. The data contain over 200,000 clones, around 83% of them singletons. This clone is a singleton in its sample. The TCR sequence derives from a man aged 40-55 years with active or convalescent COVID-19. Sequencing was done on a sample of peripheral blood. The chain joins TRBV6-5 to TRBJ1-2, with D possibly matching TRBD1 (5 bases). The CDR3 DNA is TGTGCCAGCAGTCTACAGGACTATGGCTACACCTTC. This sequence encodes CASSLQDYGYTF.